The 2 T cell receptor beta chains below were found in one sample sequenced in a study of spatial heterogeneity in lung cancer. TCRdb reprocessed the 5' RACE reads via MiXCR and lists one record per CDR3 protein. The profile shows over 9,500 distinct CDR3 sequences, nearly 4% of them singletons. As to time point: sample taken at primary tumor resection. Whole RNA from tumor, nontumor lung or frozen PBMC was sequenced unsorted. The sample in question was normal lung tissue next to the tumor, obtained at surgery. Every receptor here comes from a male donor with early-stage non-small cell lung cancer.

This clonotype is medium-sized within its sample. The chain has TRBV29-1 and TRBJ2-3; a possible D gene is TRBD2 (5 bases). The CDR3 loop spans 13 amino acids. V lost 7 bases and J 2 bases, leaving 13 bases between the germline ends. Germline assignment: CDR1 SQVTM and CDR2 ANQGSEA. The CDR3 nucleotides read TGCAGCGGCGGAGGAGGAGTCACAGATACGCAGTATTTT. Protein product: CSGGGGVTDTQYF.

This clonotype is medium-sized by share. The chain joins TRBV11-2 to TRBJ1-1; D call uncertain. Trimming pared 1 base from V and 4 bases from J, leaving 13 bases between. The germline V gene has CDR1 SGHAT and CDR2 FQNNGV. CDR3 length equals 15 residues. The DNA of the CDR3 is TGTGCCAGCAGCTTAGGTCGAGGAGGCGGCACTGAAGCTTTCTTT. This gives the protein CASSLGRGGGTEAFF.